The 20 T cell receptor beta chains below all came from one sample that was sequenced in a study of metastatic and nonmetastatic thyroid tumors. Patients underwent thyroid surgery, and none had received any treatment before it. Using MiXCR, TCRdb re-called clones from the PCR reads. The sample comprises about 12,000 clones, around an eighth of which are singletons, and less than 35% rests with the top ten. Sequenced material: blood. These receptors came from a female donor with papillary thyroid cancer or a benign thyroid nodule (not recorded which). Some clones in this sample may be carry-over from other donors' samples.

This clone was detected many times. The same CDR3 arises from other DNA sequences in this sample as well. This chain connects TRBV5-1 to TRBJ1-4, with 7 bases identical to TRBD1. Germline loops: CDR1 SGHRS, CDR2 YFSETQ. CDR3 length equals 17 residues. V lost 3 bases, J lost 4 bases, and 12 bases stayed unmatched. CDR3 nucleotides: TGCGCCAGCAGCTCGTCCGGCATTCAGGGGGGTAATGAAAAACTGTTTTTT. Its protein is CASSSSGIQGGNEKLFF. Full variable domain (outside the CDR3, taken from reference TRBV5-1 and TRBJ1-4): KAGVTQTPRYLIKTRGQQVTLSCSPISGHRSVSWYQQTPGQGLQFLFEYFSETQRNKGNFPGRFSGRQFSNSRSEMNVSTLELGDSALYLCASSSSGIQGGNEKLFFGSGTQLSVL.

At least ten counts were recorded for this clone. The chain combines TRBV27 with TRBJ2-3; D is ambiguous. The CDR3 sequence is 14 residues long. V shed 2 bases and J shed 0 bases, with 6 bases lying between them. Germline values: CDR1 MNHEY, CDR2 SMNVEV (reference sequence). CDR3 nucleotides: TGTGCCAGCAGTTTAAAATCTAGCACAGATACGCAGTATTTT. Protein product: CASSLKSSTDTQYF.

The chain combines TRBV2 with TRBJ2-4, with D maybe TRBD2 (6 bases). Trimming stripped 3 bases from V and 7 bases from J, with 7 bases between. Germline values: CDR1 SNHLY, CDR2 FYNNEI. The CDR3 loop spans 12 amino acids. CDR3 bases: TGTGCCAGCAGTGAGGAGGGGAACATTCAGTACTTC. The encoded protein is CASSEEGNIQYF.

Ten or more counts support this clone. The chain is built from TRBV19 and TRBJ1-6; D remains unclear. In germline, CDR1 is LNHDA, CDR2 SQIVND (reference sequence). This CDR3 has 14 amino acids. V was trimmed by 1 base and J by 7 bases, leaving 8 bases between them. The CDR3 region is CASSIGQTNSPLHF. The CDR3 region has the DNA TGTGCCAGTAGTATAGGTCAGACAAATTCACCCCTCCACTTT. Combining the CDR3 with reference TRBV19 and TRBJ1-6 gives the whole variable domain DGGITQSPKYLFRKEGQNVTLSCEQNLNHDAMYWYRQDPGQGLRLIYYSQIVNDFQKGDIAEGYSVSREKKESFPLTVTSAQKNPTAFYLCASSIGQTNSPLHFGNGTRLTVT.

This clone was picked up a small number of times. The rearrangement joins TRBV28 to TRBJ1-5; 7 bases are a match to TRBD1. Trimming took 4 bases from V and 1 from J; bases not matched to a gene: 4. CDR1 is MDHEN and CDR2 is SYDVKM in the germline V gene. The CDR3 is 15 residues long. CDR3 bases: TGTGCCAGCAGTTGGGGACAGACGAGCAATCAGCCCCAGCATTTT. This sequence encodes CASSWGQTSNQPQHF.

This clone ranks as medium-sized. The chain uses TRBV20-1 and TRBJ2-3; D possibly uses TRBD1 or TRBD2 (6 bases each). V was clipped by 3 bases and J by 3 bases, with 10 bases between them. Germline V gene sequence: CDR1 DFQATT, CDR2 SNEGSKA (reference sequence). CDR3 length: 13 amino acids. The CDR3 here is CSASRGTTDTQYF. CDR3 in DNA: TGCAGTGCTAGTCGGGGGACAACAGATACGCAGTATTTT.

This clone was seen repeatedly, ten times or more. This chain links TRBV5-4 with TRBJ2-2, with D hard to call. The germline V gene encodes CDR1 SGHNT and CDR2 YYREEE (reference sequence). The CDR3 totals 16 residues. V lost 0 bases and J lost 0, with 9 bases in between. This chain's CDR3 is CASSLGTAANTGELFF. As DNA, the CDR3 is TGTGCCAGCAGCTTGGGAACGGCCGCGAACACCGGGGAGCTGTTTTTT.

In its sample, this clone was seen a few times. The chain combines TRBV5-4 with TRBJ1-2; a possible D gene is TRBD1 (6 bases). Germline assignment: CDR1 SGHNT and CDR2 YYREEE (reference sequence). The CDR3 runs to 16 residues. V shed 4 bases and J shed 2 bases, with 18 bases lying between them. CDR3 in DNA: TGTGCCAGCAGCAGCCCGACAGGAGGACGCAACTATGGCTACACCTTC. Residues: CASSSPTGGRNYGYTF.

This clone was detected only a few times. V and J are TRBV6-1 and TRBJ2-7, with D maybe TRBD2 (5 bases). The CDR3 totals 12 residues. With 4 bases removed from V and 4 bases from J, the gap between germline ends came to 8 bases. Germline V lookup: CDR1 MNHNS, CDR2 SASEGT. CDR3 nucleotides: TGTGCCAGCAGTGCCACGGGGTACGAGCAGTACTTC. Its translation is CASSATGYEQYF.

This clone is judged medium-sized. The chain is built from TRBV28 and TRBJ1-2, with 10 bases matching TRBD1. The CDR3 totals 14 residues. Per the germline V gene, CDR1 is MDHEN and CDR2 is SYDVKM. With V trimmed by 4 bases and J by 8 bases, 7 bases remained unmatched. CDR3 region: CASSSGQGDRGYTF. DNA of the CDR3: TGTGCCAGCAGTTCAGGACAGGGGGATCGAGGCTACACCTTC.

In its sample, this clone was seen many times. The J gene is TRBJ2-3, the V gene TRBV5-1, with D perhaps being TRBD1 or TRBD2 (6 bases each). The length of the CDR3 is 17 residues. Trimming took 0 bases from V and 5 from J, leaving 19 bases between them. Germline assignment: CDR1 SGHRS and CDR2 YFSETQ. CDR3: CASSLGASWGRGDTQYF. As DNA, the CDR3 is TGCGCCAGCAGCTTGGGAGCCTCCTGGGGGCGGGGAGATACGCAGTATTTT.

The J gene is TRBJ2-3, the V gene TRBV28, with D perhaps TRBD2 (5 bases). From germline, CDR1 is MDHEN and CDR2 SYDVKM. The ends were cut back, 6 bases at V and 4 bases at J, with 20 bases in the middle. There are 16 residues in the CDR3. DNA for the CDR3: TGTGCCAGCAGCCCACCACTAGGTTCTATGCCAGATACGCAGTATTTT. Translating gives CASSPPLGSMPDTQYF.

Comments on this clone: Mismatch with germline at one junction end may stem from a read error. The rearrangement joins TRBV6-5 to TRBJ1-5; no definite D call. Germline V gene data show CDR1 as MNHEY and CDR2 as SVGAGI. CDR3 length equals 14 residues. This chain's CDR3 is CASSYGRRDLPQNF. The CDR3 DNA follows: TGTGCCAGCAGTTACGGTAGGAGAGATCTGCCCCAGAATTTT.

This clone was found many times. The chain combines TRBV4-1 with TRBJ1-5; 7 positions match TRBD1. The CDR3 consists of 15 residues. CDR1 and CDR2 from the germline V gene are MGHRA and YSYEKL. V shed 0 bases, J shed 5 bases, and the junction held 4 bases outside the gene matches. The CDR3 spells CASSQDGTAYQPQHF. For the CDR3, the DNA is TGCGCCAGCAGCCAAGACGGGACAGCTTATCAGCCCCAGCATTTT.

This clone is termed medium-sized. The chain links TRBV28 to TRBJ2-1; TRBD1 aligns across 9 bases. J was trimmed by 9 bases and V by 5 bases; bases with no gene match: 14. The CDR3 is 16 residues long. Germline V gene data show CDR1 as MDHEN and CDR2 as SYDVKM. Written as DNA, the CDR3 is TGTGCCAGCAGTCAATTTTCCGGGACAGGGTACCGTGAGCAGTTCTTC. Its protein is CASSQFSGTGYREQFF. Full variable domain (rest looked up from reference TRBV28 and TRBJ2-1): DVKVTQSSRYLVKRTGEKVFLECVQDMDHENMFWYRQDPGLGLRLIYFSYDVKMKEKGDIPEGYSVSREKKERFSLILESASTNQTSMYLCASSQFSGTGYREQFFGPGTRLTVL.

This clone was counted ten times or more. V and J are TRBV20-1 and TRBJ2-7; tentatively, D is TRBD1 or TRBD2 (5 bases each). The germline CDR1 and CDR2 sequences are DFQATT and SNEGSKA (reference sequence). The V gene lost 6 bases and the J gene lost 5 bases, with 20 bases spanning the gap. This CDR3 is 14 amino acids long. Written as DNA, the CDR3 is TGCAGTGCCCCCCGAGGGGCCCAGACCCACGAGCAGTACTTC. Amino acid sequence: CSAPRGAQTHEQYF.

The chain employs TRBV5-1 and TRBJ2-2; 7 bases are shared with TRBD1. CDR3 length: 15 amino acids. The germline V gene has CDR1 SGHRS and CDR2 YFSETQ. With 7 bases clipped from V and 0 bases from J, the junction kept 6 bases outside the gene matches. The CDR3 here is CASGLQGANTGELFF. The CDR3 DNA follows: TGCGCCAGCGGGCTGCAGGGGGCGAACACCGGGGAGCTGTTTTTT.

This clone showed up many times. This chain connects TRBV6-1 to TRBJ1-3; D perhaps matches TRBD1 (5 bases). This CDR3 contains 17 residues. V lost 5 bases, J lost 0 bases, and 17 bases lay in between. Germline CDR1 MNHNS, CDR2 SASEGT. CDR3 sequence: CASSKNTGVLSGNTIYF. CDR3 nucleotide sequence: TGTGCCAGCAGTAAAAATACAGGCGTCCTCTCTGGAAACACCATATATTTT.

This clone was counted ten times or more. The rearrangement uses TRBV5-1 and TRBJ2-3; the match to TRBD2 covers 10 bases. Germline-derived CDR1 and CDR2 are SGHRS and YFSETQ. V was pared by 0 bases and J by 6 bases, with 7 bases of the junction left unmatched. The CDR3 contains 16 residues. The chain's CDR3 is CASSLAASGSSDTQYF. The CDR3 DNA reads as TGCGCCAGCAGCTTGGCGGCTAGCGGGAGTTCTGATACGCAGTATTTT.

In this sample, this clone turned up many times. The junction and the germline gene differ at one end; a read error may be behind it. The genes are TRBV7-7 and TRBJ2-2; D may be TRBD1 or TRBD2 (5 bases each). Per the germline V gene, CDR1 is SSHAT and CDR2 is FNYEAQ (reference sequence). This CDR3 spans 15 amino acids. In DNA, the CDR3 is TGTGCTAGCAGCTCCCGGGACGCACCCACCGGGGAGCTGTTTTTT. This translates into CASSSRDAPTGELFF.